Each of the 18 T cell receptor beta chains below was sequenced from the same sample in a study of identical twins (dated by TCRdb to between 2015 and 2016). Receptor libraries were prepared by 5' RACE. The data were produced on an Illumina HiSeq 2000. TCRdb reran the public reads through fastp at Q25 and MiXCR, keeping productive beta chains. Duplicate CDR3 protein sequences are folded into a single record with the most common DNA and genes. The sample table records around 530,000 distinct CDR3 sequences; about 15% of these occur just once. The ten largest clones capture around 0.4% of the sample. This same sample was also part of a study on yellow fever vaccine responses in identical twins.

Sequenced: CD4+ T cells sorted from blood. The receptor source for this set is a woman aged 18-30 years in good health.

The chain combines TRBV12-3 or TRBV12-4 with TRBJ2-1; the match to TRBD2 covers 11 bases. The CDR3 has 15 amino acids. The V segment lost 7 bases and the J segment 5 bases; nucleotides outside the gene matches: 7. CDR3 sequence: CASTISGGVNNEQFF. The DNA of the CDR3 is TGTGCCAGCACCATTAGCGGGGGGGTCAACAATGAGCAGTTCTTC.

This clonotype was seen only a few times. The chain employs TRBV27 and TRBJ2-7; TRBD2 matches at 11 bases. Per germline, CDR1 MNHEY and CDR2 SMNVEV (reference sequence). This CDR3 has 15 amino acids. Trimming at V came to 11 bases and at J to 4 bases, leaving 13 bases not matched to a gene. The CDR3 spells CAEPSGGSRDYEQYV. The CDR3 DNA sequence: TGTGCCGAGCCTAGCGGGGGGTCCCGTGATTACGAGCAGTACGTC.

This clonotype was detected a few times. This chain uses TRBV10-3 with TRBJ1-1; D possibly corresponds to TRBD1 (6 bases). This CDR3 region has 18 residues. CDR1 is ENHRY, CDR2 SYGVKD, per germline. Trimming left V 2 bases short and J 2 bases short, with 21 bases between. The CDR3 bases are TGTGCCATCAGTGAGCCGCTCGGGGGCCAGGGGACCAACACTGAAGCTTTCTTT. The encoded protein is CAISEPLGGQGTNTEAFF.

This clonotype was seen ten or more times. The J gene is TRBJ2-3, the V gene TRBV29-1; tentative D call: TRBD2 (5 bases). Germline V lookup: CDR1 SQVTM, CDR2 ANQGSEA. The CDR3 has 13 residues. V gave up 4 bases and J gave up 2 bases, with 10 bases separating them. The CDR3 DNA reads TGCAGCGTTGCCAGCGGCCTCACAGATACGCAGTATTTT. Residues: CSVASGLTDTQYF.

This clonotype turned up a few times. The genes are TRBV5-1 and TRBJ1-1; D not resolved. Trimming left V 4 bases short and J 3 bases short, with 10 bases between. Germline V CDR1 and CDR2: SGHRS, YFSETQ. The CDR3 contains 13 residues. The CDR3 bases are TGCGCCAGCAGCCCTATATGGGACACTGAAGCTTTCTTT. Amino acids: CASSPIWDTEAFF. The complete variable domain, with remaining parts taken from reference TRBV5-1 and TRBJ1-1, reads KAGVTQTPRYLIKTRGQQVTLSCSPISGHRSVSWYQQTPGQGLQFLFEYFSETQRNKGNFPGRFSGRQFSNSRSEMNVSTLELGDSALYLCASSPIWDTEAFFGQGTRLTVV.

The chain joins TRBV7-2 to TRBJ1-5; D uncertain. CDR1 is SGHTA and CDR2 is FQGNSA in the germline V gene. This CDR3 comprises 16 residues. Deletions cut 5 bases from V and 4 bases from J, with 18 bases between. CDR3 protein: CASSPGGYGLNQPQHF. Here the CDR3 DNA reads TGTGCCAGCAGCCCGGGAGGGTATGGCCTAAATCAGCCCCAGCATTTT.

This clonotype has a handful of counts. The CDR3 is CASSDGQKLNTEAFF. CDR3 nucleotides: TGTGCCAGCAGCGATGGACAAAAATTGAACACTGAAGCTTTCTTT. The rearrangement links TRBV6-1 to TRBJ1-1, with TRBD1 as a possible D gene (5 bases). Germline V lookup: CDR1 MNHNS, CDR2 SASEGT. This CDR3 is built from 15 residues. The germline V and J ends were trimmed by 6 bases and 0 bases, with 14 bases remaining between them.

This clonotype was observed a few times. The chain combines TRBV20-1 with TRBJ2-5, with unresolved D. CDR1 DFQATT and CDR2 SNEGSKA come from the germline V gene (reference sequence). The CDR3 contains 11 residues. Trimming took 4 bases from V and 4 from J, leaving 7 bases between them. CDR3 nucleotides: TGCAGTGCTATGGTTCTAGAGACCCAGTACTTC. It specifies CSAMVLETQYF.

This clonotype was detected only a few times. The V and J genes are TRBV3-1 and TRBJ2-1; D perhaps matches TRBD2 (6 bases). Germline V gene sequence: CDR1 LGHDT, CDR2 YNNKEL (reference sequence). V was clipped by 3 bases and J by 0 bases, with 15 bases between them. This CDR3 comprises 17 residues. The CDR3 bases are TGTGCCAGCAGCCAGGAGGGGCGGGACCACTCCTACAATGAGCAGTTCTTC. This codes for CASSQEGRDHSYNEQFF.

The chain recombines TRBV7-2 with TRBJ1-2; D is uncertain. Trimming shortened V by 0 bases and J by 5 bases, and 7 bases separated the two germline ends. This CDR3 spans 13 amino acids. Germline CDR1 reads SGHTA; CDR2 reads FQGNSA. This chain's CDR3 is CASSLAAGYGYTF. DNA of the CDR3: TGTGCCAGCAGCTTAGCCGCGGGTTATGGCTACACCTTC.

This clonotype was picked up a small number of times. V and J are TRBV2 and TRBJ2-7; the D gene could be TRBD1 or TRBD2 (6 bases each). The germline V gene encodes CDR1 SNHLY and CDR2 FYNNEI. This CDR3 contains 13 residues. V lost 4 bases to trimming and J lost 7 bases, with 14 bases between them. CDR3 coding DNA: TGTGCCAGCAGTGCTGAGGGGGGCAGAGAGCAGTACGTC. Its protein product is CASSAEGGREQYV.

V gene TRBV6-1 combines with J gene TRBJ2-1, with D possibly TRBD2 on 6 matching bases. This CDR3 region has 20 residues. V lost 4 bases and J 5 bases, leaving 30 bases between the germline ends. From germline, CDR1 is MNHNS and CDR2 SASEGT. The CDR3 DNA reads as TGTGCCAGCAGTGTAGGTGGCCGGGGGAACGCGCGAAAATCCGACAATGAGCAGTTCTTC. This gives the protein CASSVGGRGNARKSDNEQFF.

This CDR3 reads CASASGVPETQYF. The CDR3, as DNA: TGTGCTAGCGCCTCAGGGGTTCCAGAGACCCAGTACTTC. V is TRBV12-5 and J is TRBJ2-5, with a weak D call TRBD1 (6 bases). Trimming removed 9 bases at V and 4 bases at J, with 15 bases between. The CDR3 has 13 amino acids. The germline gives CDR1 LGHNT, CDR2 FRNRAP.

This clonotype was seen only a few times. This sequence joins TRBV7-2 and TRBJ2-7; unclear D gene. V lost 3 bases and J lost 2, with 14 bases in between. Germline V gene data show CDR1 as SGHTA and CDR2 as FQGNSA. CDR3 size: 15 residues. The CDR3 region is CASSFNPTVPYEQYF. The CDR3 bases are TGTGCCAGCAGCTTTAACCCGACGGTACCCTACGAGCAGTACTTC.

This clonotype was seen a handful of times. The chain combines TRBV9 with TRBJ2-6; 7 bases map to TRBD2. The CDR3 is 17 amino acids. V shed 3 bases, J shed 2 bases, and the junction held 8 bases outside the gene matches. Germline assignment: CDR1 SGDLS and CDR2 YYNGEE. The CDR3 sequence is CASSGTERGAGANVLTF. CDR3 in DNA: TGTGCCAGCAGCGGAACAGAGCGGGGAGCTGGGGCCAACGTCCTGACTTTC.

The chain couples TRBV14 to TRBJ2-3; 9 bases line up with TRBD2. The CDR3 loop spans 18 amino acids. Looked up from germline, CDR1 is SGHDN and CDR2 is FVKESK. Unmatched junction bases numbered 15, after V lost 2 bases and J lost 6 bases. Here the CDR3 DNA reads TGTGCCAGCAGCCAACCTTTGGCGGGAGGGCCGACCTTGGATACGCAGTATTTT. Residues: CASSQPLAGGPTLDTQYF.

The rearrangement uses TRBV5-6 and TRBJ1-1, with D maybe TRBD1 (5 bases). Trimming pared 1 base from V and 3 bases from J, leaving 10 bases between. CDR3 size: 14 residues. Germline V CDR1 and CDR2: SGHDT, YYEEEE. This chain's CDR3 is CASSLRGRYTEAFF. DNA of the CDR3: TGTGCCAGCAGCTTGCGGGGGAGGTACACTGAAGCTTTCTTT. Complete variable domain (other parts from reference TRBV5-6 and TRBJ1-1): DAGVTQSPTHLIKTRGQQVTLRCSPKSGHDTVSWYQQALGQGPQFIFQYYEEEERQRGNFPDRFSGHQFPNYSSELNVNALLLGDSALYLCASSLRGRYTEAFFGQGTRLTVV.

This clonotype was detected only a few times. The CDR3, as DNA: TGTGCCAGCAGCCGGGGGGGGACTACCTCCTACGAGCAGTACTTC. Protein product: CASSRGGTTSYEQYF. J is TRBJ2-7 and V is TRBV4-2, with 7 bases matching TRBD2. CDR1 and CDR2 from the germline V gene are LGHNA and YNFKEQ. The CDR3 consists of 15 residues. The junction had 6 bases not matched to a gene; V was cut back by 4 bases and J by 0 bases.